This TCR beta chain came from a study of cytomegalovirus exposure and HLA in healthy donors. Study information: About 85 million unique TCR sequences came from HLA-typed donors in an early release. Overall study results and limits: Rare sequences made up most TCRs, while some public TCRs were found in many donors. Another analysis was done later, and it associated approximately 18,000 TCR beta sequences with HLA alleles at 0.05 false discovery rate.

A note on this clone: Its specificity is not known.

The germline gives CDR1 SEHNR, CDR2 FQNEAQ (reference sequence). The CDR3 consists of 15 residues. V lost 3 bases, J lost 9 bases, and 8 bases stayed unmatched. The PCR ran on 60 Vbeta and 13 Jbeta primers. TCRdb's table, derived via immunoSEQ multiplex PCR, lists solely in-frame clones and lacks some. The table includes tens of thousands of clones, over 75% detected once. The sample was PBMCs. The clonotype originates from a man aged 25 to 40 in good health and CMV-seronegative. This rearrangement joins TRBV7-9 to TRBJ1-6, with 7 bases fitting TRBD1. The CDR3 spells CASSFARDRGSPLHF. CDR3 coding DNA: TGTGCCAGCAGCTTTGCCCGGGACAGAGGTTCACCCCTCCACTTT.